The present T cell receptor (beta chain) was sequenced within a study of identical twins. V gave up 2 bases and J gave up 5 bases; unmatched junction bases: 5. This CDR3 region has 15 residues. From germline, CDR1 is LGHDT and CDR2 YNNKEL (reference sequence). Unique molecular identifiers were in the cDNA, with template-switch universal primer binding. TCRdb processed the 5' RACE reads anew with MiXCR; each CDR3 protein has one entry. The table includes around 480,000 distinct CDR3 sequences, approximately 14% detected once. A further study also used this sample, focusing on yellow fever vaccine responses in identical twins.

This chain connects TRBV3-1 to TRBJ2-2; 7 nucleotides align to TRBD2. The TCR was taken from a woman younger than 35 in good health. Sequencing was performed on CD4+ T cells sorted from blood. The DNA of the CDR3 is TGTGCCAGCAGCCAAAGGCTAGCGGTGACCGGGGAGCTGTTTTTT. It translates to CASSQRLAVTGELFF.